The present T cell receptor beta chain was sequenced within a study of chemoradiotherapy in HPV16-positive cancers. Whole-study findings and limits: Functional assays defining HPV-specific T cells used only a couple of HPV16-positive patients. Non-HPV-specific T cells did not expand in tumors during treatment, whereas candidate HPV-specific clones and E7-related motifs did.

Samples were taken several times over chemoradiotherapy. Some clones are missing from TCRdb's copy, which holds only in-frame ones; the method was immunoSEQ multiplex PCR. The sample gives about 8,200 clones, around 75% of which show up once; 5.1% is in the top ten. Note on this clone: Its specificity is unknown.

The V gene end was trimmed by 3 bases and the J gene end by 6 bases; junction bases not matched to a gene: 4. Per the germline V gene, CDR1 is MNHEY and CDR2 is SVGAGI. The CDR3 loop spans 13 amino acids. The chain combines TRBV6-5 with TRBJ1-2, with 7 bases that match TRBD1. This clonotype originated in a human donor with HPV-associated anogenital cancer. This sample comprised tumor tissue, obtained from a patient who underwent chemoradiotherapy. This CDR3 is CASSYFRGNGYTF. CDR3 nucleotides: TGTGCCAGCAGTTATTTCAGGGGGAATGGCTACACCTTC.